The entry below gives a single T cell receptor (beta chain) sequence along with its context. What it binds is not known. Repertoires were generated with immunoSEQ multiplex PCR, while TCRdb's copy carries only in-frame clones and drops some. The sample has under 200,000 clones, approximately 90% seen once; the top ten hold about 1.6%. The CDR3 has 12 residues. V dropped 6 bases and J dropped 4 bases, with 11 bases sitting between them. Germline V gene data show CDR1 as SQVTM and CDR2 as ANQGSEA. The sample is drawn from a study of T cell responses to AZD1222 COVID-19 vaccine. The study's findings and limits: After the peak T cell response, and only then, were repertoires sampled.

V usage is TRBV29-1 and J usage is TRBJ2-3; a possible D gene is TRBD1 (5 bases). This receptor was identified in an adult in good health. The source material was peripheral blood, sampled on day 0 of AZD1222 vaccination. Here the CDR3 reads CSVPGSPDTQYF. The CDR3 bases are TGCAGCGTCCCAGGGTCCCCAGATACGCAGTATTTT.